The 21 T cell receptor beta chains in this list originate from one sample, sequenced in a study of cytomegalovirus exposure and HLA in healthy donors. The data were produced by immunoSEQ multiplex PCR, yet TCRdb's version contains in-frame clones alone and is incomplete. This sample has 100,000 to 150,000 clones; more than 75% occur once, and the top ten carry approximately 2.3%. The sequenced sample consisted of PBMCs. These receptors originate from a woman in her 30s in good health and CMV-seronegative.

V usage is TRBV6-5 and J usage is TRBJ1-2; 7 bases match TRBD1. V shed 5 bases and J 7 bases; nucleotides not matched to a gene: 10. CDR1 is MNHEY, CDR2 SVGAGI, per germline. This CDR3 is built from 14 residues. The CDR3 sequence is CASSPRGTASGYTF. CDR3 bases: TGTGCCAGCAGTCCCCGGGGGACAGCCAGTGGCTACACCTTC.

The CDR3 nucleotides are TGTGCCAGTATTGAGCCGGGAACAACTGAAGCTTTCTTT. As protein: CASIEPGTTEAFF. The chain has TRBV19 and TRBJ1-1; D ambiguous. V dropped 7 bases and J dropped 5 bases, with 14 bases sitting between them. Per germline, CDR1 LNHDA and CDR2 SQIVND (reference sequence). This CDR3 region has 13 residues.

The chain links TRBV30 to TRBJ2-5; TRBD1 might be the D (6 bases). V was shortened by 2 bases and J by 0 bases, with 13 bases between the two germline ends. The CDR3 length is 15 residues. Germline V lookup: CDR1 GTSNPN, CDR2 SVGIG (reference sequence). The CDR3 DNA is TGTGCCTGGAGTTTAGGACAGACCTACCAAGAGACCCAGTACTTC. This encodes CAWSLGQTYQETQYF.

The chain carries TRBV7-2 and TRBJ2-7, with 16 bases matching TRBD2. The germline V gene has CDR1 SGHTA and CDR2 FQGNSA. The CDR3 has 16 residues. The ends lost 4 bases at V and 12 bases at J; junction bases unmatched: 12. The CDR3 DNA reads as TGTGCCAGCAGCTCGCACCCGGGACTAGCGGGGGGGATTAGGTACTTC. The encoded protein is CASSSHPGLAGGIRYF.

The chain recombines TRBV2 with TRBJ1-1, with 7 bases lining up with TRBD1. There are 12 residues in the CDR3. Trimming took 11 bases from V and 2 from J; bases not matched to a gene: 5. Looked up from germline, CDR1 is SNHLY and CDR2 is FYNNEI. The CDR3 DNA follows: TGTGCCGTTCCAGGGGGAAACACTGAAGCTTTCTTT. Translated: CAVPGGNTEAFF.

The chain employs TRBV6-1 and TRBJ1-2; D ambiguous. The CDR3 contains 15 residues. Germline values: CDR1 MNHNS, CDR2 SASEGT. Deletions cut 0 bases from V and 4 bases from J, with 12 bases between. CDR3 nucleotides: TGTGCCAGCAGTGAAGCGCTTCGGGTCCGCTATGGCTACACCTTC. Protein product: CASSEALRVRYGYTF.

This clone was observed a handful of times. V is TRBV15 and J is TRBJ1-5, with a weak D call TRBD1 (6 bases). The V gene lost 3 bases and the J gene lost 0 bases, with 12 bases spanning the gap. CDR1 is LNHNV and CDR2 is YYDKDF in the germline V gene (reference sequence). The CDR3 runs to 16 residues. The CDR3 region is CATSRQGGGSNQPQHF. The CDR3, as DNA: TGTGCCACCAGCAGGCAAGGGGGTGGTAGCAATCAGCCCCAGCATTTT.

The chain has TRBV19 and TRBJ1-1; D ambiguous. CDR1 is LNHDA, CDR2 SQIVND, per germline (reference sequence). This CDR3 region has 16 residues. The ends were cut back, 5 bases at V and 0 bases at J, with 16 bases in the middle. CDR3: CASSPPADGMNTEAFF. The CDR3 region has the DNA TGTGCCAGTAGTCCCCCAGCGGACGGCATGAACACTGAAGCTTTCTTT.

This chain links TRBV2 with TRBJ2-1; 14 bases map to TRBD2. After removal of 6 bases from V and 3 bases from J, the junction contained 4 bases not matched to a gene. Germline loops: CDR1 SNHLY, CDR2 FYNNEI. The CDR3 is 16 amino acids. DNA of the CDR3: TGTGCCAGCAGCGGGACTAGCGGGGGTTACTACAATGAGCAGTTCTTC. Its translation is CASSGTSGGYYNEQFF.

The chain has TRBV6-6 and TRBJ2-3; D possibly corresponds to TRBD2 (5 bases). The CDR3 is made up of 14 amino acids. Germline V gene lookup returns CDR1 MNHNY and CDR2 SVGAGI (reference sequence). V was trimmed by 4 bases and J by 3 bases, leaving 11 bases between them. CDR3 loop: CASSFPTGTDTQYF. As DNA, the CDR3 is TGTGCCAGCAGTTTTCCGACGGGGACAGATACGCAGTATTTT.

CDR3 sequence: CASSPSAGPYNEQFF. The CDR3 nucleotides read TGTGCCAGCAGCCCCTCGGCGGGGCCCTACAATGAGCAGTTCTTC. The chain employs TRBV11-2 and TRBJ2-1, with a possible D match to TRBD2 (6 bases). Germline CDR1 reads SGHAT; CDR2 reads FQNNGV. This CDR3 comprises 15 residues. The ends were cut back, 5 bases at V and 2 bases at J, with 13 bases in the middle.

The V gene is TRBV11-2, the J gene TRBJ2-5, with no clear D. Per germline, CDR1 SGHAT and CDR2 FQNNGV. V lost 6 bases to trimming and J lost 1 base, with 9 bases between them. CDR3 size: 13 residues. The DNA for the CDR3 is TGTGCCAGCAGGAGACGGAGCCAAGAGACCCAGTACTTC. Translation gives CASRRRSQETQYF.

By share, this clone counts as medium-sized. V is TRBV2 and J is TRBJ1-3, with 8 nucleotides matching TRBD1. V trimming: 3 bases; J trimming: 4 bases; junction bases outside the gene matches: 5. The CDR3 is 15 residues long. From germline, CDR1 is SNHLY and CDR2 FYNNEI. This CDR3 reads CASSDWTGSGNTIYF. The CDR3 region has the DNA TGTGCCAGCAGTGATTGGACAGGGTCAGGAAACACCATATATTTT.

About this clone itself: Possible read error: a much larger clone is one base away. The sample carries other DNA sequences with the same CDR3. In DNA form, the CDR3 reads TGTGCCAGCAGCCACCAGACCTCTGGGGGCAGCTCACCCCTCCATTTT. It codes for CASSHQTSGGSSPLHF. The rearrangement uses TRBV7-2 and TRBJ1-6, with D perhaps TRBD1 (6 bases). Germline lookup yields CDR1 SGHTA and CDR2 FQGNSA. The CDR3 extends over 16 amino acids.

This clone was recorded only once. This chain uses TRBV7-2 with TRBJ1-6; a weak D match, TRBD1 (6 bases). CDR1 and CDR2 (germline): SGHTA, FQGNSA. The CDR3 length is 15 residues. V was clipped by 0 bases and J by 5 bases, with 8 bases between them. This chain's CDR3 is CASSLAGTNNSPLHF. In DNA form, the CDR3 reads TGTGCCAGCAGCTTAGCGGGGACAAATAATTCACCCCTCCACTTT.

The J gene is TRBJ1-1, the V gene TRBV11-2; 7 positions agree with TRBD1. The CDR3 loop spans 17 amino acids. Germline V lookup: CDR1 SGHAT, CDR2 FQNNGV. V lost 6 bases to trimming and J lost 6 bases; unmatched junction nucleotides: 19. CDR3 sequence (DNA): TGTGCCAGCAGTCCAAATAGACAGGGATTACTACCCTCTGAAGCTTTCTTT. This sequence encodes CASSPNRQGLLPSEAFF.

This rearrangement joins TRBV7-2 to TRBJ2-7; TRBD2 matches 13 bases. This CDR3 spans 15 amino acids. The V gene's germline CDR1 is SGHTA and CDR2 FQGNSA. Trimming at V came to 5 bases and at J to 6 bases, leaving 7 bases not matched to a gene. CDR3 bases: TGTGCCAGCAGCCAGACTAGCGGGGGGAGAGGCGAGCAGTACTTC. Protein: CASSQTSGGRGEQYF.

This clone was seen a single time. The chain links TRBV10-3 to TRBJ2-2, with 8 bases fitting TRBD1. CDR1 and CDR2 (germline): ENHRY, SYGVKD. Germline trimming cut 7 bases from V and 4 bases from J; bases unmatched to any gene: 5. The CDR3 sequence is 14 residues long. The CDR3 reads CAITSGGGTGELFF. The CDR3 nucleotides read TGTGCCATCACCTCAGGGGGCGGCACCGGGGAGCTGTTTTTT.

The chain recombines TRBV7-2 with TRBJ2-3; TRBD2 matches at 12 bases. V gave up 2 bases and J gave up 5 bases; unmatched junction bases: 2. Per germline, CDR1 SGHTA and CDR2 FQGNSA. The CDR3 is made up of 15 amino acids. DNA for the CDR3: TGTGCCAGCAGCTTAACTAGCGGGGGGCTAGATACGCAGTATTTT. Translating gives CASSLTSGGLDTQYF.

This clone appeared a few times. This chain connects TRBV5-4 to TRBJ2-7, with unresolved D. The CDR3 is 12 amino acids. V lost 0 bases, J lost 5 bases, and 6 bases lay in between. In germline, CDR1 is SGHNT, CDR2 YYREEE (reference sequence). This CDR3 is CASSLDIHEQYF. In DNA form, the CDR3 reads TGTGCCAGCAGCTTGGATATCCACGAGCAGTACTTC.

The V call is TRBV19, the J call TRBJ1-2, with D unresolved. The germline V gene has CDR1 LNHDA and CDR2 SQIVND (reference sequence). Trimming shortened V by 4 bases and J by 3 bases, and 12 bases separated the two germline ends. This CDR3 has 14 residues. The CDR3 spells CASSTPGTDYGYTF. CDR3 coding DNA: TGTGCCAGTAGTACCCCCGGAACAGACTATGGCTACACCTTC.